This entry describes one T cell receptor beta chain. Using its own MiXCR run on the RT-PCR reads, TCRdb lists one record per CDR3 protein. The data contain about 400,000 distinct CDR3 sequences, around 15% of them singletons. CDR3 length equals 13 residues. The data belong to a study of patients and donors after allogeneic stem cell transplantation. Sequenced material: blood, either unsorted or a sorted T cell fraction (not recorded which). The receptor was derived from a human donor who was either an allogeneic HSCT recipient or a stem cell or donor lymphocyte infusion donor (not recorded which). It is not recorded whose cells these are; they may come from a transplant donor. The chain combines TRBV21-1 with TRBJ2-1. TRBV21-1 is a pseudogene. Here the CDR3 reads CASSKAVENEQFF. The CDR3 coding sequence is TGTGCCAGCAGCAAAGCAGTGGAGAATGAGCAGTTCTTC.